The next 30 T cell receptor beta chains were all read from a single sample in a study of blood T cell repertoires in COVID-19. Libraries were prepared by immunoSEQ multiplex PCR; TCRdb keeps only in-frame clonotypes and omits some of them. The sample lists about 400,000 clones, about 90% seen once, with around 3% in the top ten. The sequenced sample consisted of PBMCs or T cells enriched from blood (not recorded which). These receptors were obtained from a woman aged 25 to 39 who had recovered from COVID-19.

The rearrangement links TRBV7-2 to TRBJ1-6; 7 bases are a match to TRBD1. The V and J ends lost 8 bases and 5 bases, in that order; junction bases with no gene match: 6. The CDR3 contains 14 residues. Looked up from germline, CDR1 is SGHTA and CDR2 is FQGNSA. CDR3 bases: TGTGCCAGCTGCACGGGACAGAATAATTCACCCCTCCACTTT. It specifies CASCTGQNNSPLHF.

In its sample, this clone was seen once. This chain links TRBV4-1 with TRBJ2-1; 12 nucleotides align to TRBD2. J was trimmed by 4 bases and V by 4 bases; bases with no gene match: 2. Germline V gives CDR1 MGHRA, CDR2 YSYEKL. This CDR3 has 15 residues. This CDR3 is CASSPTSGSYNEQFF. In DNA, the CDR3 is TGCGCCAGCAGCCCGACTAGCGGGAGTTACAATGAGCAGTTCTTC.

The chain couples TRBV7-6 to TRBJ2-1; 9 nucleotides line up with TRBD2. This CDR3 is built from 15 residues. Germline loops: CDR1 SGHVS, CDR2 FNYEAQ. The J segment lost 7 bases and the V segment lost 5 bases, leaving 9 bases of the junction unmatched. DNA for the CDR3: TGTGCCAGCAGCCCGACTAGCGGCCCCGGTAATGAGCAGTTCTTC. Translating it yields CASSPTSGPGNEQFF.

The chain joins TRBV11-3 to TRBJ2-7; D may be TRBD2 (6 bases). The CDR3 extends over 13 amino acids. Germline CDR1 and CDR2: SGHNT and YENEEA. The V and J ends lost 5 bases and 5 bases respectively, with 13 bases between them. In DNA, the CDR3 is TGTGCCAGCAGCCTCCGGGGGAGCGACGAGCAGTACTTC. Amino acid sequence: CASSLRGSDEQYF.

The chain has TRBV6-1 and TRBJ1-4; TRBD1 might be the D (5 bases). CDR1 is MNHNS, CDR2 SASEGT, per germline. V lost 0 bases and J 7 bases, leaving 6 bases between the germline ends. The CDR3 contains 13 residues. CDR3 residues: CASSEAGVEKLFF. CDR3 nucleotide sequence: TGTGCCAGCAGTGAAGCAGGGGTTGAAAAACTGTTTTTT.

The J gene is TRBJ2-4, the V gene TRBV28; 7 nucleotides agree with TRBD2. V shed 3 bases, J shed 1 base, and the junction held 3 bases outside the gene matches. The CDR3 is 15 amino acids. Germline assignment: CDR1 MDHEN and CDR2 SYDVKM. This chain's CDR3 is CASSLAGVAKNIQYF. CDR3 nucleotides: TGTGCCAGCAGTTTGGCGGGAGTGGCCAAAAACATTCAGTACTTC.

The rearrangement joins TRBV20-1 to TRBJ1-2, with TRBD1 matching 10 bases. The CDR3 covers 15 residues. The trim removed 3 bases at V and 7 bases at J, leaving 11 bases unmatched. Germline lookup yields CDR1 DFQATT and CDR2 SNEGSKA (reference sequence). CDR3: CSASVGTGVRSGYTF. CDR3 DNA: TGCAGTGCTAGTGTCGGGACAGGGGTAAGGTCTGGCTACACCTTC.

The chain links TRBV19 to TRBJ1-6, with 8 bases fitting TRBD1. The germline V gene encodes CDR1 LNHDA and CDR2 SQIVND (reference sequence). The CDR3 runs 14 residues. V dropped 7 bases and J dropped 7; count of bases not matched to a gene: 6. CDR3 loop: CASTNRDRNSPLHF. The DNA for the CDR3 is TGTGCCAGTACCAACCGGGACAGGAATTCACCCCTCCACTTT. The whole variable domain, remainder taken from reference TRBV19 and TRBJ1-6, is DGGITQSPKYLFRKEGQNVTLSCEQNLNHDAMYWYRQDPGQGLRLIYYSQIVNDFQKGDIAEGYSVSREKKESFPLTVTSAQKNPTAFYLCASTNRDRNSPLHFGNGTRLTVT.

J is TRBJ1-3 and V is TRBV2; tentatively, D is TRBD1 (6 bases). Per germline, CDR1 SNHLY and CDR2 FYNNEI. V was pared by 6 bases and J by 4 bases, with 10 bases between. This CDR3 is built from 13 residues. The CDR3 here is CASRQGYGNTIYF. In DNA form, the CDR3 reads TGTGCCAGCAGACAGGGATACGGAAACACCATATATTTT. Based on the CDR3 plus reference TRBV2 and TRBJ1-3, the full variable domain is EPEVTQTPSHQVTQMGQEVILRCVPISNHLYFYWYRQILGQKVEFLVSFYNNEISEKSEIFDDQFSVERPDGSNFTLKIRSTKLEDSAMYFCASRQGYGNTIYFGEGSWLTVV.

A single count supports this clone. The chain employs TRBV5-5 and TRBJ2-5; D possibly corresponds to TRBD1 (5 bases). V gave up 5 bases and J gave up 2 bases, with 16 bases separating them. The CDR3 consists of 15 residues. The V gene's germline CDR1 is SGHKS and CDR2 YYEKEE (reference sequence). CDR3 in DNA: TGTGCCAGCAGTAGACAGATTCCTCTACAAGAGACCCAGTACTTC. Translated, it gives CASSRQIPLQETQYF.

This sequence joins TRBV10-3 and TRBJ1-2, with 9 nucleotides matching TRBD1. From germline, CDR1 is ENHRY and CDR2 SYGVKD. The CDR3 sequence is 14 residues long. The ends lost 2 bases at V and 8 bases at J; junction bases unmatched: 6. The CDR3, as DNA: TGTGCCATCAGTGAGGAAGGGACAGGGAGAGGCTACACCTTC. Translating it yields CAISEEGTGRGYTF.

In its sample, this clone was seen once. The chain combines TRBV2 with TRBJ2-1; 12 nucleotides agree with TRBD2. The V and J ends lost 4 bases and 1 base, in that order; junction bases with no gene match: 8. The CDR3 has 18 amino acids. Germline V gene sequence: CDR1 SNHLY, CDR2 FYNNEI. The CDR3 DNA is TGTGCCAGCAGTGTGGAAGGACTAGCGGGACATTCCTACAATGAGCAGTTCTTC. Protein: CASSVEGLAGHSYNEQFF.

This chain links TRBV30 with TRBJ2-6; no clear D. Trimming took 0 bases from V and 2 from J, leaving 5 bases between them. The CDR3 has 14 residues. CDR1 and CDR2 from the germline V gene are GTSNPN and SVGIG (reference sequence). CDR3 coding DNA: TGTGCCTGGAGTGTAGCCACTGGGGCCAACGTCCTGACTTTC. This translates into CAWSVATGANVLTF.

V is TRBV6-5 and J is TRBJ2-5; D gene ambiguous. This CDR3 has 13 residues. V lost 2 bases and J lost 3, with 7 bases in between. Per germline, CDR1 MNHEY and CDR2 SVGAGI. The CDR3 protein is CASSYTKEETQYF. Written as DNA, the CDR3 is TGTGCCAGCAGTTACACTAAGGAAGAGACCCAGTACTTC.

The rearrangement joins TRBV7-3 to TRBJ2-1; D possibly corresponds to TRBD2 (6 bases). Trimming pared 5 bases from V and 1 base from J, leaving 12 bases between. The CDR3 is 15 residues long. Germline assignment: CDR1 SGHTA and CDR2 FQGTGA. In DNA form, the CDR3 reads TGTGCCAGCAGCCCGCTGGGGGGATCCTACAATGAGCAGTTCTTC. This codes for CASSPLGGSYNEQFF.

The rearrangement joins TRBV11-2 to TRBJ1-4; 7 positions match TRBD1. The CDR3 loop spans 15 amino acids. CDR1 and CDR2 (germline): SGHAT, FQNNGV. Trimming removed 3 bases from V and 4 bases from J; junction bases left unmatched: 5. CDR3 in amino acids: CASSFSRDSNEKLFF. DNA for the CDR3: TGTGCCAGCAGCTTCTCACGGGACAGTAATGAAAAACTGTTTTTT.

The CDR3 DNA reads TGTGCCATCAGTGAGTCAACAGGGCAAGATTCACCCCTCCACTTT. Protein: CAISESTGQDSPLHF. The chain has TRBV10-3 and TRBJ1-6, with D possibly matching TRBD1 (6 bases). The germline V and J ends were trimmed by 0 bases and 8 bases, with 11 bases remaining between them. The CDR3 runs to 15 residues. Germline V CDR1 and CDR2: ENHRY, SYGVKD.

The V gene is TRBV29-1, the J gene TRBJ2-1, with 8 nucleotides matching TRBD2. CDR1 and CDR2 (germline): SQVTM, ANQGSEA. This CDR3 has 14 amino acids. With V trimmed by 2 bases and J by 2 bases, 2 bases remained unmatched. This CDR3 is CSVENGRAYNEQFF. Written as DNA, the CDR3 is TGCAGCGTTGAAAACGGGAGGGCCTACAATGAGCAGTTCTTC.

This chain uses TRBV7-9 with TRBJ2-7; 11 nucleotides agree with TRBD1. V was pared by 5 bases and J by 2 bases, with 5 bases of the junction left unmatched. The CDR3 length is 15 residues. The germline CDR1 and CDR2 sequences are SEHNR and FQNEAQ (reference sequence). The CDR3: CASSPGDRGAYEQYF. The CDR3 nucleotides read TGTGCCAGCAGCCCCGGGGACAGGGGGGCCTACGAGCAGTACTTC.

The chain combines TRBV20-1 with TRBJ1-5; D remains ambiguous. Looked up from germline, CDR1 is DFQATT and CDR2 is SNEGSKA (reference sequence). The CDR3 loop spans 14 amino acids. Trimming cost V 3 bases and J 1 base, with 10 bases left between them. CDR3 nucleotides: TGCAGTGCTAGTCCTCTGCAGAGCAATCAGCCCCAGCATTTT. It is translated as CSASPLQSNQPQHF.

This rearrangement joins TRBV3-1 (or the pseudogene TRBV3-2) to TRBJ1-1; D gene unclear. Germline CDR1 LGHDT, CDR2 YNNKEL (reference sequence). The V end lost 1 base, the J end lost 5 bases, and 14 bases lay between the germline ends. The CDR3 extends over 15 amino acids. CDR3 sequence reads: CASSQAGGGKTEAFF. The CDR3 region has the DNA TGTGCCAGCAGCCAAGCAGGTGGAGGGAAAACTGAAGCTTTCTTT.

Written as DNA, the CDR3 is TGTGCCAGTAGTATGGGAGGGTCTCGGGGCTACACCTTC. It codes for CASSMGGSRGYTF. The chain couples TRBV19 to TRBJ1-2; no clear D. V shed 3 bases and J shed 8 bases, with 13 bases lying between them. This CDR3 is built from 13 residues. Germline V gene data show CDR1 as LNHDA and CDR2 as SQIVND (reference sequence).

This chain connects TRBV6-5 to TRBJ2-2; 9 bases map to TRBD1. Germline V gene data show CDR1 as MNHEY and CDR2 as SVGAGI. The CDR3 runs to 16 residues. J lost 1 base, V lost 4 bases, and 4 bases had no gene match. CDR3 amino acids: CASSLPGQGNTGELFF. As DNA, the CDR3 is TGTGCCAGCAGTTTACCGGGACAGGGGAACACCGGGGAGCTGTTTTTT.

This clone was detected once. This chain uses TRBV5-6 with TRBJ2-1; D gene unclear. Trimming removed 5 bases at V and 6 bases at J, with 18 bases between. The CDR3 is 15 amino acids. The germline V gene has CDR1 SGHDT and CDR2 YYEEEE. The CDR3 DNA follows: TGTGCCAGCAGTCCAACCACGCGGAAAAGCAATGAGCAGTTCTTC. It codes for CASSPTTRKSNEQFF.

The chain joins TRBV5-1 to TRBJ1-2; D not certain. This CDR3 has 14 amino acids. The V end lost 4 bases, the J end lost 0 bases, and 10 bases lay between the germline ends. Per germline, CDR1 SGHRS and CDR2 YFSETQ. DNA of the CDR3: TGCGCCAGCAGCGGCGGCCTTACTAACTATGGCTACACCTTC. Amino acid sequence: CASSGGLTNYGYTF.

The chain links TRBV5-8 to TRBJ2-5, with D maybe TRBD1 (6 bases). Looked up from germline, CDR1 is SGHTS and CDR2 is YDEGEE. V shed 3 bases and J shed 4 bases, with 13 bases lying between them. This CDR3 spans 14 amino acids. As DNA, the CDR3 is TGTGCCAGCAGCTCAGGGGATGTCGGAGAGACCCAGTACTTC. The encoded protein is CASSSGDVGETQYF.

With respect to this clone: This sample includes further DNA sequences coding for the same CDR3. This chain joins TRBV5-1 and TRBJ1-2; TRBD1 aligns across 11 bases. The CDR3 loop spans 15 amino acids. Germline-derived CDR1 and CDR2 are SGHRS and YFSETQ. With V trimmed by 4 bases and J by 5 bases, 7 bases remained unmatched. The CDR3 sequence is CASSPRDRGGYGYTF. CDR3 DNA: TGCGCCAGCAGCCCTCGGGACAGGGGGGGTTATGGCTACACCTTC.

The V gene is TRBV20-1, the J gene TRBJ1-1, with TRBD1 matching 8 bases. This CDR3 comprises 10 residues. V lost 5 bases, J lost 7 bases, and 0 bases stayed unmatched. Germline assignment: CDR1 DFQATT and CDR2 SNEGSKA (reference sequence). The CDR3 loop reads CSAGQGEAFF. CDR3 coding DNA: TGCAGTGCTGGACAGGGTGAAGCTTTCTTT.

This chain connects TRBV29-1 to TRBJ2-5; 8 nucleotides agree with TRBD1. The length of the CDR3 is 12 residues. After removal of 7 bases from V and 5 bases from J, the junction contained 6 bases not matched to a gene. CDR1 SQVTM and CDR2 ANQGSEA come from the germline V gene. The CDR3 sequence is CSAQGAGETQYF. The CDR3 bases are TGCAGCGCCCAGGGGGCGGGGGAGACCCAGTACTTC. The full variable domain, its missing parts supplied by reference TRBV29-1 and TRBJ2-5, is SAVISQKPSRDICQRGTSLTIQCQVDSQVTMMFWYRQQPGQSLTLIATANQGSEATYESGFVIDKFPISRPNLTFSTLTVSNMSPEDSSIYLCSAQGAGETQYFGPGTRLLVL.

The V call is TRBV18, the J call TRBJ1-6; D may be TRBD1 (5 bases). Germline assignment: CDR1 KGHSH and CDR2 LQKENI. The CDR3 length is 14 residues. The V end lost 6 bases, the J end lost 7 bases, and 13 bases lay between the germline ends. In nucleotides, the CDR3 is TGTGCCAGCTCCTACGACAGAACCAATTCACCCCTCCACTTT. The encoded protein is CASSYDRTNSPLHF.